Listed here are 27 T cell receptor beta chains from one sample, sequenced in a study of blood T cell repertoires in COVID-19. TCRdb's table, derived via immunoSEQ multiplex PCR, lists solely in-frame clones and lacks some. The data hold some 60,000 clones, with approximately 77% observed a single time. Sequences were obtained from peripheral blood. Receptors originate from a human donor in a cohort sampled during active COVID-19.

J is TRBJ1-2 and V is TRBV11-2; 9 positions agree with TRBD1. The CDR3 is 13 amino acids. J gave up 8 bases and V 5 bases, and 6 bases lay outside the gene matches. Germline CDR1 reads SGHAT; CDR2 reads FQNNGV. CDR3 coding DNA: TGTGCCAGCAGCGCGGACAGGGGCCTCGGCTACACCTTC. It is translated as CASSADRGLGYTF.

This sequence joins TRBV6-5 and TRBJ2-7; 8 bases fit TRBD2. The germline gives CDR1 MNHEY, CDR2 SVGAGI. V lost 6 bases to trimming and J lost 3 bases; unmatched junction nucleotides: 10. CDR3 length equals 15 residues. CDR3 DNA sequence: TGTGCCAGCAGAGATCGGGAGGGTGGGCTCTACGAGCAGTACTTC. Translating gives CASRDREGGLYEQYF.

V is TRBV6-5 and J is TRBJ1-1; 8 positions agree with TRBD1. J gave up 0 bases and V 8 bases, and 5 bases lay outside the gene matches. CDR1 is MNHEY, CDR2 SVGAGI, per germline. CDR3 length: 14 residues. The CDR3 is CASVPDRVNTEAFF. As DNA, the CDR3 is TGTGCCAGCGTTCCGGACAGGGTGAACACTGAAGCTTTCTTT.

The chain employs TRBV20-1 and TRBJ1-2; TRBD1 agrees at 7 bases. The junction had 6 bases not matched to a gene; V was cut back by 3 bases and J by 8 bases. The germline gives CDR1 DFQATT, CDR2 SNEGSKA (reference sequence). CDR3 length: 12 residues. CDR3 amino acids: CSASGGGEGYTF. The CDR3, as DNA: TGCAGTGCTAGTGGAGGGGGCGAGGGCTACACCTTC.

This chain uses TRBV10-3 with TRBJ2-2; no firm D call. V was shortened by 4 bases and J by 0 bases, with 12 bases between the two germline ends. There are 16 residues in the CDR3. Germline values: CDR1 ENHRY, CDR2 SYGVKD. CDR3 in DNA: TGTGCCATCAGTGGGTCAAGCGCAGCGAACACCGGGGAGCTGTTTTTT. Amino acid sequence: CAISGSSAANTGELFF.

The gene calls are TRBV9 and TRBJ2-1; 7 bases match TRBD2. Germline loops: CDR1 SGDLS, CDR2 YYNGEE. This CDR3 has 13 amino acids. The J segment lost 4 bases and the V segment lost 2 bases, leaving 0 bases of the junction unmatched. Here the CDR3 reads CASSVSGYNEQFF. DNA of the CDR3: TGTGCCAGCAGCGTTAGCGGGTACAATGAGCAGTTCTTC.

The J gene is TRBJ1-6, the V gene TRBV2; D possibly corresponds to TRBD1 (6 bases). CDR3 size: 14 residues. From germline, CDR1 is SNHLY and CDR2 FYNNEI. V lost 6 bases and J lost 9, with 15 bases in between. Here the CDR3 reads CASRYGTPGSPLHF. CDR3 bases: TGTGCCAGCAGGTACGGGACACCTGGTTCACCCCTCCACTTT.

This clone has a single count. V is TRBV10-3 and J is TRBJ2-1; maybe TRBD2 (5 bases). The CDR3 has 14 amino acids. Germline CDR1 reads ENHRY; CDR2 reads SYGVKD. V gave up 10 bases and J gave up 6 bases, with 19 bases separating them. The CDR3 protein is CATSVGANFNEQFF. CDR3 coding DNA: TGTGCCACCAGCGTGGGAGCAAACTTCAATGAGCAGTTCTTC.

V and J are TRBV6-1 and TRBJ2-5; 8 positions match TRBD1. Trimming removed 0 bases from V and 4 bases from J; junction bases left unmatched: 10. CDR3 length: 17 residues. Germline V lookup: CDR1 MNHNS, CDR2 SASEGT. DNA of the CDR3: TGTGCCAGCAGTGAAGCGGCGGCAGGGGGCTCGCGAGAGACCCAGTACTTC. This translates into CASSEAAAGGSRETQYF.

This clone came up once. J is TRBJ1-1 and V is TRBV7-2, with 9 bases that match TRBD1. This CDR3 has 15 amino acids. Germline CDR1 SGHTA, CDR2 FQGNSA. Trimming took 1 base from V and 6 from J; bases not matched to a gene: 6. The CDR3: CASSLVVTGGAEAFF. CDR3 sequence (DNA): TGTGCCAGCAGCTTAGTGGTGACAGGGGGGGCTGAAGCTTTCTTT.

A remark on this clone: The same CDR3 also results from other DNA sequences found in this sample. This rearrangement joins TRBV19 to TRBJ1-2; TRBD1 matches at 11 bases. The CDR3 spans 13 residues. Germline V lookup: CDR1 LNHDA, CDR2 SQIVND (reference sequence). V was clipped by 8 bases and J by 4 bases; unmatched bases: 3. The CDR3 protein is CASSGQGGYGYTF. The CDR3 DNA reads TGTGCCAGTTCGGGACAGGGGGGCTATGGCTACACCTTC.

This chain links TRBV5-1 with TRBJ2-1; 9 bases match TRBD2. CDR1 and CDR2 (germline): SGHRS, YFSETQ. This CDR3 spans 15 amino acids. V was pared by 5 bases and J by 5 bases, with 8 bases of the junction left unmatched. The CDR3 loop reads CASRLEAGGHNEQFF. CDR3 nucleotides: TGCGCCAGCAGACTTGAAGCGGGAGGTCACAATGAGCAGTTCTTC.

V gene TRBV30 combines with J gene TRBJ2-1, with 7 bases lining up with TRBD1. The V and J ends lost 2 bases and 1 base, in that order; junction bases with no gene match: 8. Germline CDR1 is GTSNPN and CDR2 is SVGIG (reference sequence). The CDR3 sequence is 16 residues long. DNA of the CDR3: TGTGCCTGGAGTCCCCCCTTGACAGGGTCCTACAATGAGCAGTTCTTC. It codes for CAWSPPLTGSYNEQFF.

The chain is built from TRBV11-2 and TRBJ2-5; 8 positions match TRBD2. CDR3 length: 14 amino acids. Germline loops: CDR1 SGHAT, CDR2 FQNNGV. After removal of 5 bases from V and 5 bases from J, the junction contained 7 bases not matched to a gene. The CDR3 DNA reads as TGTGCCAGCAGCCCTCGGGGGGGCGTGGAGACCCAGTACTTC. The encoded protein is CASSPRGGVETQYF.

The chain recombines TRBV10-3 with TRBJ2-5, with 10 bases identical to TRBD1. This CDR3 region has 15 residues. The germline gives CDR1 ENHRY, CDR2 SYGVKD. V trimming: 3 bases; J trimming: 2 bases; junction bases outside the gene matches: 3. In DNA, the CDR3 is TGTGCCATCAGTGAAAGGGACAGGGGTCAAGAGACCCAGTACTTC. Translation: CAISERDRGQETQYF.

Notes on this clone: The same CDR3 also results from other DNA sequences found in this sample. The chain recombines TRBV30 with TRBJ2-7, with TRBD1 matching 11 bases. Trimming took 0 bases from V and 5 from J; bases not matched to a gene: 3. Germline assignment: CDR1 GTSNPN and CDR2 SVGIG (reference sequence). The CDR3 runs to 14 residues. The CDR3 region has the DNA TGTGCCTGGAGTGTAGGGACAGGGGGTAACGAGCAGTACTTC. Encoded protein: CAWSVGTGGNEQYF.

The CDR3 spells CASSSMYNEQFF. The CDR3 coding sequence is TGTGCCAGCAGTTCAATGTACAATGAGCAGTTCTTC. The chain uses TRBV12-3 or TRBV12-4 and TRBJ2-1; D call uncertain. Trimming stripped 4 bases from V and 4 bases from J, with 5 bases between. CDR3 length equals 12 residues.

The sample holds one count of this clone. The chain carries TRBV19 and TRBJ1-6; TRBD1 aligns across 8 bases. Germline V gene data show CDR1 as LNHDA and CDR2 as SQIVND (reference sequence). V was clipped by 6 bases and J by 7 bases; unmatched bases: 5. The length of the CDR3 is 14 residues. The CDR3 nucleotides are TGTGCCAGTAGCACCGGGACAGGCAATTCACCCCTCCACTTT. Encoded protein: CASSTGTGNSPLHF.

The chain combines TRBV5-1 with TRBJ1-3, with 12 bases matching TRBD1. With 4 bases clipped from V and 3 bases from J, the junction kept 8 bases outside the gene matches. Germline assignment: CDR1 SGHRS and CDR2 YFSETQ. The length of the CDR3 is 17 residues. The CDR3 sequence is CASSNIGTGGRGNTIYF. In DNA, the CDR3 is TGCGCCAGCAGCAACATCGGGACAGGGGGCCGTGGAAACACCATATATTTT. Filled out from reference TRBV5-1 and TRBJ1-3, the complete variable domain reads KAGVTQTPRYLIKTRGQQVTLSCSPISGHRSVSWYQQTPGQGLQFLFEYFSETQRNKGNFPGRFSGRQFSNSRSEMNVSTLELGDSALYLCASSNIGTGGRGNTIYFGEGSWLTVV.

The chain carries TRBV9 and TRBJ2-7; D is possibly TRBD2 (7 bases). V gave up 0 bases and J gave up 3 bases, with 13 bases separating them. The germline gives CDR1 SGDLS, CDR2 YYNGEE. The CDR3 totals 15 residues. CDR3 sequence: CASSVDAGAGYEQYF. DNA of the CDR3: TGTGCCAGCAGCGTAGACGCGGGGGCAGGCTACGAGCAGTACTTC.

This chain joins TRBV6-5 and TRBJ2-7; D uncertain. The germline V and J ends were trimmed by 0 bases and 2 bases, with 11 bases remaining between them. CDR1 and CDR2 from the germline V gene are MNHEY and SVGAGI. CDR3 length: 15 amino acids. The CDR3 loop is CASSYSPQVAYEQYF. The CDR3, as DNA: TGTGCCAGCAGTTACTCCCCCCAGGTAGCCTACGAGCAGTACTTC.

This clone occurred once. This chain links TRBV12-5 with TRBJ2-5, with a possible D match to TRBD2 (7 bases). CDR3 length equals 15 residues. CDR1 and CDR2 (germline): LGHNT, FRNRAP. Trimming removed 5 bases from V and 5 bases from J, with 18 bases in between. CDR3 in DNA: TGTGCTAGTGGTCCGAAGGGGGGGCAGGGGGAGACCCAGTACTTC. Residues: CASGPKGGQGETQYF.

The chain carries TRBV7-8 and TRBJ2-1; TRBD2 aligns across 10 bases. The length of the CDR3 is 14 residues. Germline CDR1 is SGHVS and CDR2 is FQNEAQ. With 3 bases clipped from V and 9 bases from J, the junction kept 5 bases outside the gene matches. This CDR3 reads CASSFNSGGIEQFF. DNA of the CDR3: TGTGCCAGCAGCTTTAATAGCGGGGGGATTGAGCAGTTCTTC.

The gene calls are TRBV6-5 and TRBJ2-3, with a weak D call TRBD2 (5 bases). The CDR3 covers 15 residues. Trimming stripped 0 bases from V and 4 bases from J, with 11 bases between. Germline V lookup: CDR1 MNHEY, CDR2 SVGAGI. The CDR3 here is CASSYSRARADTQYF. DNA for the CDR3: TGTGCCAGCAGTTACTCGAGGGCGAGGGCAGATACGCAGTATTTT.

V is TRBV2 and J is TRBJ2-3; the D gene is possibly TRBD2 (6 bases). CDR3 length: 13 amino acids. Germline V lookup: CDR1 SNHLY, CDR2 FYNNEI. Trimming left V 4 bases short and J 6 bases short, with 11 bases between. CDR3 sequence reads: CASSGPSGDTQYF. The CDR3 nucleotides read TGTGCCAGCAGTGGGCCAAGCGGGGATACGCAGTATTTT.

This rearrangement joins TRBV30 to TRBJ2-1; a weak D match, TRBD1 (5 bases). Per the germline V gene, CDR1 is GTSNPN and CDR2 is SVGIG (reference sequence). The V and J ends lost 8 bases and 9 bases respectively, with 14 bases between them. The CDR3 is 11 amino acids. CDR3 residues: CAGKGAGEQFF. The CDR3 DNA reads TGTGCCGGGAAAGGGGCTGGTGAGCAGTTCTTC.

This clone was seen only once. This chain uses TRBV5-1 with TRBJ2-5; tentatively, D is TRBD2 (6 bases). The CDR3 extends over 14 amino acids. CDR1 and CDR2 from the germline V gene are SGHRS and YFSETQ. V lost 2 bases and J 1 base, leaving 9 bases between the germline ends. As DNA, the CDR3 is TGCGCCAGCAGCTTCGTGCGGGGCCAAGAGACCCAGTACTTC. Amino acids: CASSFVRGQETQYF.